The present entry profiles one T cell receptor (beta chain) with its context. The clone's antigen remains unknown. No base quality values were provided; no much bigger clone lies one nucleotide off. TCRbeta CDR3 regions were amplified from genomic DNA using the immunoSEQ Assay, a bias-controlled multiplex PCR. The published analysis was carried out like this. The number of nucleated cells in each sample was estimated from the amplification of reference gene primers within the assay. Sequence reads were collapsed and filtered to measure the absolute abundance of every unique TCRbeta CDR3 rearrangement. Productive Simpson clonality was computed per sample as the square root of Simpson's diversity index over productive rearrangements. Imported from immuneACCESS, the table was reduced by TCRdb to in-frame sequences with V and J called. These copies leave out some clones; in studies compared against another copy, an unresolved V gene accounts for under half, and the cause of the remainder is not known. The V and J calls and the clone size are those of that table, but D and trimming were determined from the DNA. Across this sample there are some 300,000 clones, with 65% to 90% seen only once. Less than 4.5% of the sample goes to the ten largest clones.

This specimen belongs to a study of blood T cell repertoires in COVID-19 (dated by TCRdb to 2020 to 2022). Looking at the study overall: Samples covering the acute and convalescent phases of COVID-19 were provided by collaborators in the United States, Italy and Spain. The material from the prospective study consisted of cDNA or gDNA derived from T cells, B-cell-depleted T cells, or PBMCs. The dataset comprised deeply sampled blood TCRbeta repertoires from subjects exposed to, actively infected with, or recovered from COVID-19. The repertoires were released in a freely available public database meant as a resource for research on the immune response to SARS-CoV-2. The samples were drawn from the first 160 participants of the ongoing ImmuneRACE study and from 950 to 1,500 subjects provided by 6 global collaborators. A de-identified subject ID, COVID-19 status, age in years and sex were almost always included in the sample metadata. Where available, HLA class I and class II types were obtained from metadata supplied by the sample provider rather than from assay-based typing.

V and J are truncated by 5 bases and 2 bases respectively, leaving an intervening sequence of 15 bases. There are 16 amino acids in the CDR3, from cysteine to phenylalanine inclusive. The retained sequence is limited to the CDR3, 48 bases, with the frame set at the first base. For CDR1 and CDR2, the germline V gene (reference sequence) lists MNHEY and SMNVEV. General findings and caveats noted by the study authors: The quantity of clinical and demographic metadata differed by source and by participant and was supplied without curation.

Participants in the prospective study were aged about 18 to 95 years, lived in under 30 United States geographic areas, and enrolled through a virtual design. Cohort assignment in the prospective study relied on participant-reported clinical history from a screening survey and a study questionnaire. For ImmuneRACE Cohort 3, a participant was defined as recovered based on two consecutive negative NP/OP PCR tests, clearance by a healthcare professional, or resolution of symptoms. Mobile phlebotomists in the prospective study collected whole blood, serum and a nasopharyngeal or oropharyngeal swab from every participant. Prospective study participants could optionally give additional blood draws and questionnaires over an approximately two-month period. Before DNA extraction, blood samples from the prospective study were shipped at room temperature or frozen.

This sequence originates from a man aged 25 to 40 who had recovered from COVID-19. The specimen was PBMCs or T cells enriched from blood (not recorded which). The sequence links TRBV27 to TRBJ1-4, and the D gene may be TRBD1, 5 bases matching. The CDR3 protein: CASSGLGARTNEKLFF. The DNA sequence follows: TGTGCCAGCAGTGGCCTTGGGGCGCGGACTAATGAAAAACTGTTTTTT.